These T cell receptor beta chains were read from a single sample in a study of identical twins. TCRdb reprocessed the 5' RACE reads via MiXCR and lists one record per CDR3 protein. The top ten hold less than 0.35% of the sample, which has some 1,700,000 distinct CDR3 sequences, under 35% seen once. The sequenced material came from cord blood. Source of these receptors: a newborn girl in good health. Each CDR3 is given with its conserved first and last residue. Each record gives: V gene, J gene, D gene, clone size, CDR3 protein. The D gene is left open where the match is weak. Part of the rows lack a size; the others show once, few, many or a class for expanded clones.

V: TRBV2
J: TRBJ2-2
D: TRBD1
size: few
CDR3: CASLDRGNTGELFF

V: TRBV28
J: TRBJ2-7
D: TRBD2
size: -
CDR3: CASSLGGTSGTYEQYF

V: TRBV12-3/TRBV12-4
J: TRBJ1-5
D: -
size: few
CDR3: CASSFTRPPNKQGGNQPQHF

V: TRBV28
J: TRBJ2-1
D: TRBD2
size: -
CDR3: CASSHSGSEDERFF

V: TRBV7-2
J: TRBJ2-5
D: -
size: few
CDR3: CASSLERVRETQYF

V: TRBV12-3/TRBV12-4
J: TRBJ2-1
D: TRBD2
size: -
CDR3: CASSFEITSGSGSYNEQFF

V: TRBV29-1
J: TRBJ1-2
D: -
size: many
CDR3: CSVAGNPNYGYTF

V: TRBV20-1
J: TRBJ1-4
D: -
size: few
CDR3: CSARKGRNEKLFF

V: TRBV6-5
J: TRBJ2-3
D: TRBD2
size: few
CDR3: CASSNSGRDTDTQYF

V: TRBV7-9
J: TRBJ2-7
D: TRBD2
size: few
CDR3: CASSLIPTSGSSYEQYF

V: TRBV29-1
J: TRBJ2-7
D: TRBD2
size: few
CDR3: CSARGGKDYEQYF

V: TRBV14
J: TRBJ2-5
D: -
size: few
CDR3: CASSRRQIQETQYF

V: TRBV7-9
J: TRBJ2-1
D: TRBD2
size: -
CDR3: CASSPASGGPDEQFF

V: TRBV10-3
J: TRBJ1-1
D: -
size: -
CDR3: CAISEGQKNTEAFF

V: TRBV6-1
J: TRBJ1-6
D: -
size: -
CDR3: CASSEAQDNSPLHF

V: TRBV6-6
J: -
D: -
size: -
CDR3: CASSSGEEAPRETQYF

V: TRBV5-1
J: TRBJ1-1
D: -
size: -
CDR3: CASSRLKSGGTEAFF

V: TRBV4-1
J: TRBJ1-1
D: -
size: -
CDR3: CASSHGDNMNTEAFF

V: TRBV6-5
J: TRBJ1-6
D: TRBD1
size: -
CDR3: CASSYLNPGGGNSPLHF

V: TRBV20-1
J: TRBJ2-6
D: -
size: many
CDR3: CSALPGLSGANVLTF

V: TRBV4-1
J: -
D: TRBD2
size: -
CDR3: CASSPGGLDVEQYF

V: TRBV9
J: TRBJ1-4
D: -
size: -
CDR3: CASSVSGEEKLFF

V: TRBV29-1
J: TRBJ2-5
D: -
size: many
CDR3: CSVAQRIQETQYF

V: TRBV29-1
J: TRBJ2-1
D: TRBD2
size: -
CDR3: CSVPLAGGVNEQFF

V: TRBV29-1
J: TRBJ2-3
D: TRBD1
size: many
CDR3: CSVEDRVVDTQYF

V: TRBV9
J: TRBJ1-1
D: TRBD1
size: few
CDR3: CASSVGDRVNTEAFF

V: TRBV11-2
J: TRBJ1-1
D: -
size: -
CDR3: CASSFLGMNTEAFF

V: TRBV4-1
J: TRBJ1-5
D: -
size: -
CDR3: CASSQTVVSSDQPQHF

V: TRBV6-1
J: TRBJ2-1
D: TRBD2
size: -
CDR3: CASRPRGGRYNEQFF

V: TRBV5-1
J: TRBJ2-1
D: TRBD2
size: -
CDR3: CASSYGLGNEQFF

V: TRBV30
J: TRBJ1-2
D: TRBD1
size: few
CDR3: CAWSVRTGVFGYTF

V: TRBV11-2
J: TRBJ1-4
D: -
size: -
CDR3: CASSLATGLPNEKLFF

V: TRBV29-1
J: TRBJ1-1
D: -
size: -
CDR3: CSVGPRGNGEAFF

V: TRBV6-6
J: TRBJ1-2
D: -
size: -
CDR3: CASMMTGWLYGYTF